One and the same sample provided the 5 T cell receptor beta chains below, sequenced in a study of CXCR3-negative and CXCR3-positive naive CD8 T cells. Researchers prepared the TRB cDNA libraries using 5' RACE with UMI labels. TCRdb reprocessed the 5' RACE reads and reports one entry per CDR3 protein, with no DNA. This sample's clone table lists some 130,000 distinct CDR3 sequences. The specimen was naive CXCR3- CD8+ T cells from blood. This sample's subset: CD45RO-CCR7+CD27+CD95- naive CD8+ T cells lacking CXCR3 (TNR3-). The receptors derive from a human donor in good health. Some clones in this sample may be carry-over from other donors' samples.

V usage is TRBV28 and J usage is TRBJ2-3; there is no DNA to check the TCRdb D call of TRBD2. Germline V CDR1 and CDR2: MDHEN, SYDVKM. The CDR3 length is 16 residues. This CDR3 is CASSPGTITSTDTQYF.

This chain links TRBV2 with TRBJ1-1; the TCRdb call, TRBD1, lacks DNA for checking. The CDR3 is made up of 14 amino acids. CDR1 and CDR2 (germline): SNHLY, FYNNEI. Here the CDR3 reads CATTPGQGYTEAFF.

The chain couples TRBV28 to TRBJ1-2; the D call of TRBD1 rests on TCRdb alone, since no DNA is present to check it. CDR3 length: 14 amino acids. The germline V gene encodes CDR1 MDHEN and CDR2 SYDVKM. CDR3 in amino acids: CASSTRQGFYGYTF.

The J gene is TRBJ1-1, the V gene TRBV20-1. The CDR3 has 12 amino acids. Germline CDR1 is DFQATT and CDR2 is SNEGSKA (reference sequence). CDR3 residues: CSTRPANTEAFF.

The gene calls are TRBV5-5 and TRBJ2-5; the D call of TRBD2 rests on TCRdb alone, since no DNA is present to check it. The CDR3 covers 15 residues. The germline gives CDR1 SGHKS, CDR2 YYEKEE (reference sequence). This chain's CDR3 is CASSSTSGVVETQYF.